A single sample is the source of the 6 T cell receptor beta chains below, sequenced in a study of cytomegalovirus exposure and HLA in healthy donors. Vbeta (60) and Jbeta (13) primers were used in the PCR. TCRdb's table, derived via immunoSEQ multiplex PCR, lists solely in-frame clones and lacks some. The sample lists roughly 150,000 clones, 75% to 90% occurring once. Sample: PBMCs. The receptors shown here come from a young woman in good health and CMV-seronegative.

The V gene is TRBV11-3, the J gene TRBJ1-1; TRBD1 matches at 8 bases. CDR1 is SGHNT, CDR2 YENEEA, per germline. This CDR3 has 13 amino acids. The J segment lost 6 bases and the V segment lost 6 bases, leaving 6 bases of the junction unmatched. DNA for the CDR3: TGTGCCAGCAGTCCCGCAGGGGGCTCTGAAGCTTTCTTT. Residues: CASSPAGGSEAFF.

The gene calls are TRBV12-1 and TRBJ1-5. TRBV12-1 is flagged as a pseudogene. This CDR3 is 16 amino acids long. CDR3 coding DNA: TGTGCCAGCAGCCCCCACGAAGGAGGTAGCAATCAGCCCCAGCATTTT. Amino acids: CASSPHEGGSNQPQHF.

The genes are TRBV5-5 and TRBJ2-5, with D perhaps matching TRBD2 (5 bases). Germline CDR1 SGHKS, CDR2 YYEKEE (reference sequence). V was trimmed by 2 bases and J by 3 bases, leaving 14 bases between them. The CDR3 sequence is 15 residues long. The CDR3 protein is CASSFMSGSKETQYF. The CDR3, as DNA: TGTGCCAGCAGCTTTATGAGCGGATCTAAAGAGACCCAGTACTTC.

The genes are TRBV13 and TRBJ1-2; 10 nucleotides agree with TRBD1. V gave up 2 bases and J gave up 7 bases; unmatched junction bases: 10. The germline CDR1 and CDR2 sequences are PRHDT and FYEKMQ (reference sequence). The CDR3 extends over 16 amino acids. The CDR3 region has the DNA TGTGCCAGCAGCTTAAGAAGGACAGGGGGAAGGAGTGGCTACACCTTC. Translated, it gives CASSLRRTGGRSGYTF.

CDR3 region: CASSLNRGYGGYTF. CDR3 bases: TGTGCCAGCAGTCTCAACAGGGGATACGGCGGCTACACCTTC. J is TRBJ1-2 and V is TRBV25-1, with TRBD1 identical over 7 bases. The CDR3 length is 14 residues. The junction had 11 bases not matched to a gene; V was cut back by 5 bases and J by 8 bases. Looked up from germline, CDR1 is MGHDK and CDR2 is SYGVNS.

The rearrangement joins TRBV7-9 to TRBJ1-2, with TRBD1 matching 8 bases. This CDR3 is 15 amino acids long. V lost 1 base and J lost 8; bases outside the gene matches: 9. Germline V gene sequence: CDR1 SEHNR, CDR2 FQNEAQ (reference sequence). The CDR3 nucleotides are TGTGCCAGCAGCTTAGTAGGGACAGGTACAGTCGGCTACACCTTC. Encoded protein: CASSLVGTGTVGYTF. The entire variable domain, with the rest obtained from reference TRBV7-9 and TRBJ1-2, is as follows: DTGVSQNPRHKITKRGQNVTFRCDPISEHNRLYWYRQTLGQGPEFLTYFQNEAQLEKSRLLSDRFSAERPKGSFSTLEIQRTEQGDSAMYLCASSLVGTGTVGYTFGSGTRLTVV.